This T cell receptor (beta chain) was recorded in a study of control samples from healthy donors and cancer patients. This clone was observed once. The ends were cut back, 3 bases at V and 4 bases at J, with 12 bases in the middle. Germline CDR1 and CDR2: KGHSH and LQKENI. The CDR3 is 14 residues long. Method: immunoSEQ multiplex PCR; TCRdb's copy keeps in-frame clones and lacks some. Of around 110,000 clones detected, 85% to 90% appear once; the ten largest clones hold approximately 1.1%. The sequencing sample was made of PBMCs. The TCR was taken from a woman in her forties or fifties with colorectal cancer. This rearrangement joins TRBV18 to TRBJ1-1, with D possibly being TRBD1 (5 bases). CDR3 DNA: TGTGCCAGCTCACCCACCCAGGGTAGCACTGAAGCTTTCTTT. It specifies CASSPTQGSTEAFF.